What follows is one TCR beta chain and its context. The sample belongs to a study of blood T cell repertoires in COVID-19. Across the whole study: COVID-19 samples, acute and convalescent, were from the United States, Italy and Spain. In each case, the material was cDNA or gDNA derived from T cells, B-cell-depleted T cells, or PBMCs.

In germline, CDR1 is SGHDN, CDR2 FVKESK. Trimming took off 0 bases at V and 7 bases at J, with 10 bases between the two ends. This CDR3 is 14 amino acids long. As originally analysed: Quantification of nucleated cells was approximated via reference gene primer amplification. Clones were sequenced by immunoSEQ multiplex PCR, and TCRdb holds only the in-frame ones, with some missing. The DNA gave D and trimming, while V, J and clone size come from that table. The sample contains 250,000 to 300,000 clones, approximately 87% of which appear only once. This receptor was taken from a man between 60 and 75 years old who had recovered from COVID-19. Sequencing was carried out using peripheral blood. This sequence joins TRBV14 and TRBJ2-1; D is unclear. The DNA of the CDR3 is TGTGCCAGCAGCCAAGAGGGCCCACGGAATGAGCAGTTCTTC. Protein: CASSQEGPRNEQFF.